Listed here is a single T cell receptor beta chain. This clonotype was counted many times. No cognate antigen has been identified for it. The junction differs from germline at one of its ends, possibly a read error. This specimen comes from a study of T cell repertoires in cytomegalovirus infection (dated by TCRdb to about 2019). Study-wide context: Alongside well-studied HLA-B-restricted epitopes, the peptide stimulations were aimed at recently identified HLA-C-restricted CMV epitopes, whose presentation resists viral immunomodulation. Donor HLA type was relevant to the analysis, because carriage of CMV infection together with the matching HLA type was indicated by public TCR beta signatures. Overall study outcomes, separate from this receptor: The ex vivo response was dominated by HLA-C-restricted CMV-specific TCR beta clonotypes, which also provided the single most frequent clonotype in two of eight donors. Carriers of CMV infection plus the relevant HLA type were discriminated by the cumulative frequency of public TCR beta family members in the study cohort and in an independent 352-donor cohort.

Sequencing took place on an Illumina HiSeq 1500. TCRdb reworked the public reads: Q25 trimming with fastp, MiXCR clone assembly, productive beta chains retained. Here each entry gathers all rows of one CDR3 protein and keeps the most common genes and DNA. Within this sample are approximately 910,000 distinct CDR3 sequences, with more than 25% of them counted one time only. Over 12% of the sample lies in the top ten. Sample treatment or condition, as interpreted from the label and publication: in vitro stimulation with specific CMV peptide epitopes to enrich CMV-specific T cells. The CDR3, from cysteine to phenylalanine, totals 15 residues. The DNA shown is the 45-base CDR3, in frame from base 1. From the germline V gene, CDR1 is LGHNT and CDR2 is FRNRAP.

The V and J genes are TRBV12-5 and TRBJ2-1, with TRBD2 identical over 8 junction bases. The material was cultured CD8+ T cells from PBMCs, obtained from culture after CMV antigen stimulation. The TCR originated in a human donor in good health (CMV status not recorded). Some clones in this sample may be carry-over from other donors' samples. In nucleotides, the sequence is TGTGCTAGTGCTTTGGGCGGGGGGCCTCGCAATGAGCAGTTCTTC. It translates as CASALGGGPRNEQFF.